These 31 T cell receptor beta chains came from one sample sequenced in a study of CD4 T cells in relation to SARS-CoV-2 and coronaviruses. Unexposed donor CD4+ T cells date from about 2011-2018, before the COVID-19 pandemic. CD4+ T cells were isolated from the cells after around 10 days of culture. What these receptors recognize is not known. Profiled with immunoSEQ multiplex PCR; TCRdb holds only in-frame clones, not every one. The sample lists approximately 20,000 clones; about 70% were seen once. Sequencing input: CD4+ T cells from PBMCs, cultured in vitro. These receptors all come from a human donor in good health.

The V call is TRBV5-1, the J call TRBJ2-2; 8 nucleotides agree with TRBD1. Trimming took 0 bases from V and 3 from J; bases not matched to a gene: 1. CDR1 is SGHRS, CDR2 YFSETQ, per germline. This CDR3 contains 15 residues. The CDR3 loop is CASSLGQGYTGELFF. The CDR3 DNA reads TGCGCCAGCAGCTTGGGACAGGGGTACACCGGGGAGCTGTTTTTT.

The table lists this clone with a few counts. This chain uses TRBV5-4 with TRBJ2-3; 8 nucleotides align to TRBD2. Germline lookup yields CDR1 SGHNT and CDR2 YYREEE (reference sequence). V was pared by 0 bases and J by 0 bases, with 3 bases of the junction left unmatched. The CDR3 has 16 residues. The CDR3 sequence: CASSLVLAGSTDTQYF. The CDR3 DNA sequence: TGTGCCAGCAGCTTGGTCCTAGCGGGTAGCACAGATACGCAGTATTTT.

The rearrangement links TRBV27 to TRBJ2-7; D unresolved. CDR3 length: 11 amino acids. Germline V lookup: CDR1 MNHEY, CDR2 SMNVEV (reference sequence). The CDR3 DNA reads as TGTGCAACAAAAAAAATGGGCGAGCAGTACTTC. Translation: CATKKMGEQYF.

The chain carries TRBV28 and TRBJ1-4, with D possibly being TRBD1 (6 bases). The CDR3 contains 16 residues. Deletions cut 5 bases from V and 4 bases from J, with 17 bases between. CDR1 and CDR2 (germline): MDHEN, SYDVKM. CDR3 amino acids: CASSVLSDSFNEKLFF. CDR3 DNA: TGTGCCAGCAGTGTGTTGTCGGACAGCTTTAATGAAAAACTGTTTTTT.

This clone was found once. The chain has TRBV24-1 and TRBJ2-2, with D perhaps TRBD1 (5 bases). CDR1 is KGHDR and CDR2 is SFDVKD in the germline V gene. The V and J ends lost 10 bases and 4 bases respectively, with 12 bases between them. This CDR3 spans 13 amino acids. CDR3 residues: CATETEPTGELFF. CDR3 nucleotides: TGTGCCACTGAGACAGAGCCCACCGGGGAGCTGTTTTTT.

This chain joins TRBV10-2 and TRBJ1-1, with a possible D match to TRBD1 (6 bases). This CDR3 has 14 residues. V was shortened by 3 bases and J by 1 base, with 9 bases between the two germline ends. Germline V CDR1 and CDR2: WSHSY, SAAADI. The CDR3 is CASSEQGGNTEAFF. DNA of the CDR3: TGCGCCAGCAGTGAACAGGGAGGGAACACTGAAGCTTTCTTT.

The rearrangement links TRBV24-1 to TRBJ1-2; D not certain. CDR1 and CDR2 (germline): KGHDR, SFDVKD. Trimming cost V 5 bases and J 0 bases, with 3 bases left between them. The CDR3 is 12 residues long. Written as DNA, the CDR3 is TGTGCCACCAGTGTGGCTAACTATGGCTACACCTTC. Translating it yields CATSVANYGYTF.

The chain carries TRBV21-1 and TRBJ2-7; TRBD1 reflects the table's D call only, with no check against the DNA. TRBV21-1 has pseudogene status. The CDR3 consists of 14 residues. The CDR3 sequence is CAKTTTGAPYEQYF. The CDR3 coding sequence is TGTGCCAAGACCACGACAGGGGCGCCCTACGAGCAGTACTTC.

J is TRBJ1-1 and V is TRBV6-1, with D possibly matching TRBD1 (5 bases). Trimming took 2 bases from V and 8 from J, leaving 12 bases between them. Per germline, CDR1 MNHNS and CDR2 SASEGT. The CDR3 contains 13 residues. The CDR3 nucleotides read TGTGCCAGCAGTGAATCCAGGAGGACAGAAGCTTTCTTT. As protein: CASSESRRTEAFF.

This chain joins TRBV2 and TRBJ2-3; TRBD2 agrees at 12 bases. The length of the CDR3 is 14 residues. With 10 bases clipped from V and 0 bases from J, the junction kept 2 bases outside the gene matches. CDR1 is SNHLY and CDR2 is FYNNEI in the germline V gene. CDR3 in DNA: TGTGCCACCGGGACTAGCGGGAGCACAGATACGCAGTATTTT. Residues: CATGTSGSTDTQYF.

The chain combines TRBV15 with TRBJ2-7; D ambiguous. This CDR3 comprises 15 residues. CDR1 is LNHNV and CDR2 is YYDKDF in the germline V gene (reference sequence). The ends were cut back, 3 bases at V and 2 bases at J, with 14 bases in the middle. For the CDR3, the DNA is TGTGCCACCAGCAGTTTCCCGACCGATACCTACGAGCAGTACTTC. Translation gives CATSSFPTDTYEQYF.

The chain couples TRBV10-3 to TRBJ2-2, with 12 bases aligning to TRBD1. Germline lookup yields CDR1 ENHRY and CDR2 SYGVKD. The CDR3 spans 16 residues. Trimming took 6 bases from V and 3 from J; bases not matched to a gene: 5. CDR3 sequence: CAIRAGTGGDTGELFF. The DNA of the CDR3 is TGTGCCATCAGGGCAGGGACAGGGGGCGACACCGGGGAGCTGTTTTTT.

This chain joins TRBV21-1 and TRBJ2-1; TRBD2, the table's D call, was not compared with the DNA. TRBV21-1 is labeled a pseudogene. The CDR3 extends over 15 amino acids. The CDR3 DNA sequence: TGTGCCAGCAGCAAAGGACTAGCGGGAGGCCATGAGCAGTTCTTC. Translation gives CASSKGLAGGHEQFF.

J is TRBJ2-3 and V is TRBV7-2, with 8 bases identical to TRBD1. Germline loops: CDR1 SGHTA, CDR2 FQGNSA. The V and J ends lost 4 bases and 3 bases, in that order; junction bases with no gene match: 3. The CDR3 loop spans 14 amino acids. The CDR3 DNA reads TGTGCCAGCAGCTCGGGACAGGTAACAGATACGCAGTATTTT. Protein sequence: CASSSGQVTDTQYF.

This sequence joins TRBV19 and TRBJ1-2; maybe TRBD1 (5 bases). Per the germline V gene, CDR1 is LNHDA and CDR2 is SQIVND (reference sequence). With 4 bases removed from V and 7 bases from J, the gap between germline ends came to 13 bases. CDR3 length equals 13 residues. CDR3 DNA sequence: TGTGCCAGTAGTACACTACCAGGGATTGGCTACACCTTC. Its protein is CASSTLPGIGYTF.

Written as DNA, the CDR3 is TGTGCCAGCATGATTTCAAACACAGATACGCAGTATTTT. Translated: CASMISNTDTQYF. The V and J genes are TRBV19 and TRBJ2-3, with D unresolved. Germline values: CDR1 LNHDA, CDR2 SQIVND (reference sequence). CDR3 size: 13 residues. V was shortened by 9 bases and J by 2 bases, with 12 bases between the two germline ends.

The V gene is TRBV6-5, the J gene TRBJ2-3; TRBD1 might be the D (6 bases). The germline V gene has CDR1 MNHEY and CDR2 SVGAGI. V was trimmed by 6 bases and J by 6 bases, leaving 13 bases between them. The CDR3 runs to 13 residues. The CDR3 spells CASSNARGDTQYF. CDR3 coding DNA: TGTGCCAGCAGCAATGCGAGGGGGGATACGCAGTATTTT.

Only a few counts were recorded for this clone. V usage is TRBV5-4 and J usage is TRBJ2-7; 7 nucleotides match TRBD1. V lost 4 bases and J lost 3; bases outside the gene matches: 4. The length of the CDR3 is 13 residues. CDR1 and CDR2 from the germline V gene are SGHNT and YYREEE (reference sequence). The CDR3 here is CASSKGQNYEQYF. DNA of the CDR3: TGTGCCAGCAGCAAGGGACAGAACTACGAGCAGTACTTC.

This rearrangement joins TRBV6-5 to TRBJ1-4; TRBD1 aligns across 8 bases. With 6 bases clipped from V and 3 bases from J, the junction kept 6 bases outside the gene matches. The CDR3 totals 15 residues. CDR1 MNHEY and CDR2 SVGAGI come from the germline V gene. Here the CDR3 DNA reads TGTGCCAGCAGAGAGCCACAGGGGGCTAATGAAAAACTGTTTTTT. The encoded protein is CASREPQGANEKLFF.

J is TRBJ2-7 and V is TRBV3-1 (or the pseudogene TRBV3-2); no clear D gene. Between the trimmed V and J ends, which lost 4 bases and 5 bases, there was a span of 18 bases. CDR1 is LGHDT and CDR2 is YNNKEL in the germline V gene (reference sequence). CDR3 length: 15 residues. DNA for the CDR3: TGTGCCAGCAGCCTCTACTCTGCTCCTAAGAACGAGCAGTACTTC. This translates into CASSLYSAPKNEQYF.

This clone was detected once. The chain recombines TRBV6-1 with TRBJ2-7; a weak D match, TRBD2 (6 bases). The germline gives CDR1 MNHNS, CDR2 SASEGT. The V gene lost 0 bases and the J gene lost 1 base, with 13 bases spanning the gap. The CDR3 contains 16 residues. The CDR3 DNA sequence: TGTGCCAGCAGTGAAGCGCGTGGAGGGCGGTCCTACGAGCAGTACTTC. Protein: CASSEARGGRSYEQYF.

The chain combines TRBV28 with TRBJ1-2; a weak D match, TRBD1 (5 bases). This CDR3 contains 12 residues. V lost 5 bases to trimming and J lost 8 bases, with 12 bases between them. The germline V gene has CDR1 MDHEN and CDR2 SYDVKM. The CDR3 loop reads CASSPAGLGYTF. DNA for the CDR3: TGTGCCAGCAGTCCGGCAGGGCTCGGCTACACCTTC.

The genes are TRBV6-5 and TRBJ2-7; 7 bases map to TRBD1. Per the germline V gene, CDR1 is MNHEY and CDR2 is SVGAGI. The ends lost 7 bases at V and 5 bases at J; junction bases unmatched: 14. The CDR3 extends over 15 amino acids. The CDR3 nucleotides read TGTGCCAGCATGGCCCCGGACAGGCCTTTCCACGAGCAGTACTTC. Its protein product is CASMAPDRPFHEQYF.

The CDR3 loop reads CAWSVRRGNEQYF. The CDR3, as DNA: TGTGCCTGGAGTGTACGAAGGGGGAACGAGCAGTACTTC. The genes are TRBV30 and TRBJ2-7; TRBD1 is a possible D gene (6 bases). Trimming shortened V by 0 bases and J by 5 bases, and 11 bases separated the two germline ends. Germline CDR1 reads GTSNPN; CDR2 reads SVGIG (reference sequence). CDR3 length equals 13 residues.

The chain has TRBV19 and TRBJ2-2; possible D gene TRBD2, 5 bases. Trimming stripped 3 bases from V and 3 bases from J, with 11 bases between. Germline lookup yields CDR1 LNHDA and CDR2 SQIVND (reference sequence). The CDR3 consists of 15 residues. This CDR3 is CASSMAQDYTGELFF. CDR3 nucleotides: TGTGCCAGTAGTATGGCTCAGGACTACACCGGGGAGCTGTTTTTT.

This clone was observed once. The chain uses TRBV3-1 (or the pseudogene TRBV3-2) and TRBJ2-4; D unresolved. Germline lookup yields CDR1 LGHDT and CDR2 YNNKEL (reference sequence). CDR3 length: 14 amino acids. Trimming shortened V by 7 bases and J by 0 bases, and 10 bases separated the two germline ends. The CDR3 coding sequence is TGTGCCAGCAACGATGGGTTAGCCAAAAACATTCAGTACTTC. This translates into CASNDGLAKNIQYF.

This clone was recorded once. The V and J genes are TRBV24-1 and TRBJ2-1; D gene uncertain. This CDR3 is built from 15 residues. V was pared by 9 bases and J by 0 bases, with 14 bases between. CDR1 is KGHDR, CDR2 SFDVKD, per germline. DNA for the CDR3: TGTGCCACCCACCCCGGGCGCAGCTCCTACAATGAGCAGTTCTTC. Encoded protein: CATHPGRSSYNEQFF.

V usage is TRBV7-3 and J usage is TRBJ2-5; D may be TRBD2 (6 bases). The germline V gene has CDR1 SGHTA and CDR2 FQGTGA. Trimming left V 5 bases short and J 4 bases short, with 11 bases between. This CDR3 has 13 amino acids. CDR3 in amino acids: CASSLGGGETQYF. The CDR3 nucleotides are TGTGCCAGCAGCCTCGGGGGAGGAGAGACCCAGTACTTC.

The sample holds a few counts of this clone. The chain has TRBV10-3 and TRBJ2-3, with D maybe TRBD1 (6 bases). V was pared by 6 bases and J by 8 bases, with 21 bases between. Germline assignment: CDR1 ENHRY and CDR2 SYGVKD. The CDR3 totals 15 residues. CDR3 sequence (DNA): TGTGCCATCAGGCCCAACAGGGTCGGGGATGCTACGCAGTATTTT. Translation gives CAIRPNRVGDATQYF.

The J gene is TRBJ1-4, the V gene TRBV30; 7 bases are a match to TRBD1. Trimming took 3 bases from V and 5 from J; bases not matched to a gene: 6. The CDR3 spans 14 residues. Germline CDR1 reads GTSNPN; CDR2 reads SVGIG (reference sequence). The DNA for the CDR3 is TGTGCCTGGAGGAAAGGGGGCCCGAATGAAAAACTGTTTTTT. It is translated as CAWRKGGPNEKLFF. Drawing the rest from reference TRBV30 and TRBJ1-4, the complete variable domain is SQTIHQWPATLVQPVGSPLSLECTVEGTSNPNLYWYRQAAGRGLQLLFYSVGIGQISSEVPQNLSASRPQDRQFILSSKKLLLSDSGFYLCAWRKGGPNEKLFFGSGTQLSVL.

J is TRBJ2-5 and V is TRBV19; D is possibly TRBD1 (8 bases). CDR3 length: 18 amino acids. Per germline, CDR1 LNHDA and CDR2 SQIVND (reference sequence). V was clipped by 6 bases and J by 1 base, with 24 bases between them. CDR3 bases: TGTGCCAGTAGCGCTATTTTCACAGGGGGGGTTATCCAAGAGACCCAGTACTTC. Residues: CASSAIFTGGVIQETQYF.